The entry that follows covers one T cell receptor (beta chain) sequence. Original processing notes: Amplification with reference gene primers provided the estimates of nucleated cell counts. The repertoire was sequenced with immunoSEQ multiplex PCR; TCRdb's copy has only in-frame clones and lacks some. V, J and clone size were drawn from that table, and D and trimming were deduced from the DNA. Among under 250,000 clones listed, roughly 81% were seen once. This sample was included in a study of blood T cell repertoires in COVID-19. Background on the study: Donors in the United States, Italy and Spain gave samples during acute or convalescent COVID-19.

CDR3 size: 13 residues. V gave up 0 bases and J gave up 0 bases, with 3 bases separating them. Germline-derived CDR1 and CDR2 are SGDLS and YYNGEE. The rearrangement uses TRBV9 and TRBJ1-1, with D uncertain. Sequenced material: peripheral blood. This receptor was identified in a man in his forties or fifties with acute or convalescent COVID-19. The CDR3 sequence is CASSVDMNTEAFF. The DNA for the CDR3 is TGTGCCAGCAGCGTAGATATGAACACTGAAGCTTTCTTT.